The clone carrying this T cell receptor (beta chain) was observed a handful of times. Its antigen remains unidentified. This sample stems from a study of vaccination and CD4 T cells after COVID-19. The wider study: Convalescent patients gave post-COVID blood a median approximately 100 days post-diagnosis, range 35 to 161. The interval from dose two to post-vaccine sampling had a median of about 66 days, and it ranged from 14 to 241. The study's findings and limits: Spike mono-reactivity was found in 304 of the 307 vaccine-specific clones identified in convalescent patients.

The time point was: late sampling 161 to 241 days after vaccination in a few convalescent patients. TCRdb fed the PCR reads into MiXCR, producing one record per CDR3 protein. Of 25,000 or so distinct CDR3 sequences detected, 50% appear once; the ten largest clones hold less than 6%. The germline CDR1 and CDR2 sequences are MDHEN and SYDVKM. This CDR3 contains 15 residues. Trimming at V came to 6 bases and at J to 4 bases, leaving 11 bases not matched to a gene. This clonotype originated in a human donor who had recovered from COVID-19. V gene TRBV28 combines with J gene TRBJ2-7; the match to TRBD1 covers 8 bases. The material sequenced was CD4+ T cells from blood, taken about 7 months after SARS-CoV-2 vaccination. The CDR3 here is CASSSPRTGKYEQYF. The DNA of the CDR3 is TGTGCCAGCAGCTCCCCGAGGACAGGGAAATACGAGCAGTACTTC.